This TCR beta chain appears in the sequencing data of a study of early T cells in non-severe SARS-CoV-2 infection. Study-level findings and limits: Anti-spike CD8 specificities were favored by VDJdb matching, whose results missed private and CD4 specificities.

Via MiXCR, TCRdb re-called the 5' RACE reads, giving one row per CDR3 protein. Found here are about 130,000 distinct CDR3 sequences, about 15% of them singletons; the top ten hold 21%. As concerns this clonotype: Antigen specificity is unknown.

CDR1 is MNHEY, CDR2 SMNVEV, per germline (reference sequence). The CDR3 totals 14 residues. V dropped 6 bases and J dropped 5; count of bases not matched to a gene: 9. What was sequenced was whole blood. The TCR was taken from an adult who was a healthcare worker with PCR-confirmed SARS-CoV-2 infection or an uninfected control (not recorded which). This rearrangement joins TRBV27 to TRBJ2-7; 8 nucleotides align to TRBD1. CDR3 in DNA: TGTGCCAGCAGAACATCCAGGGGGCTCAACGAGCAGTACTTC. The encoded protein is CASRTSRGLNEQYF.